This T cell receptor beta chain was captured in a study of Graves' ophthalmopathy and Graves' hyperthyroidism. Study-level background: Researchers obtained peripheral blood at initial diagnosis, before any treatment had begun.

With respect to this clonotype: Antigen: not known.

CDR1 and CDR2 from the germline V gene are MGHDK and SYGVNS. Trimming pared 5 bases from V and 6 bases from J, leaving 28 bases between. The length of the CDR3 is 19 residues. Findings and limits, study-wide: A 13-signature model separated ophthalmopathy from stable hyperthyroidism, reaching approximately 88% sensitivity and less than 82% specificity cross-validated. Both a roughly 70% sensitivity and an approximately 76% specificity characterized the model's predictions of ophthalmopathy progression.

CDR3 regions of TCR beta were amplified from RNA transcripts. In the first round, RT-PCR was carried out with HTBI primers, and a multiplex PCR formed the second round. TCRdb fed the multiplex PCR reads into MiXCR, producing one record per CDR3 protein. This table has approximately 700,000 distinct CDR3 sequences, 35% to 50% appearing once. The gene calls are TRBV25-1 and TRBJ2-2, with D uncertain. The sequenced sample was peripheral blood. The source is an adult man with Graves' ophthalmopathy. The CDR3 reads CASSSLTTFQERVAGELFF. CDR3 bases: TGTGCCAGCAGTTCTCTGACAACCTTTCAGGAAAGGGTGGCCGGGGAGCTGTTTTTT.